A single T cell receptor (beta chain) is shown here with its context. Original handling: How many nucleated cells were present was estimated from reference gene primer amplification. Data came from immunoSEQ multiplex PCR; TCRdb stores just in-frame clones and leaves some out. V, J and clone size are those of that table, while D and trimming were read from the DNA. The data hold around 75,000 clones, with around nine tenths observed a single time. This record belongs to a study of blood T cell repertoires in COVID-19. As for the study in general: COVID-19 samples collected from the United States, Italy and Spain covered acute and convalescent phases. T cells, B-cell-depleted T cells, or PBMCs provided the cDNA or gDNA that served as material.

The sample taken for sequencing was peripheral blood. The receptor was isolated from a human donor in a cohort sampled during active COVID-19.

CDR3 DNA sequence: TGTGCCAGCAGACAGGGGGCTAATTCACCCCTCCACTTT. Encoded protein: CASRQGANSPLHF. This chain links TRBV3-1 (or the pseudogene TRBV3-2) with TRBJ1-6; TRBD1 matches at 9 bases. Germline V lookup: CDR1 LGHDT, CDR2 YNNKEL (reference sequence). The J segment lost 6 bases and the V segment lost 6 bases, leaving 0 bases of the junction unmatched. The CDR3 has 13 amino acids.